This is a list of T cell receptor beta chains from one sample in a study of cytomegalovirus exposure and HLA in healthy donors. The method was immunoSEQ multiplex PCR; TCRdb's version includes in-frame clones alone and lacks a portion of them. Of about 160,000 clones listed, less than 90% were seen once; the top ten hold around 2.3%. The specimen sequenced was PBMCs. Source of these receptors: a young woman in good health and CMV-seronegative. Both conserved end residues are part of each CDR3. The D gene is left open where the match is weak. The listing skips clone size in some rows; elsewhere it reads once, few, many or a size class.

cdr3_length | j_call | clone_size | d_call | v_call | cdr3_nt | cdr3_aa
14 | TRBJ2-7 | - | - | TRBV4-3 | TGCGCCAGCAGCCAAGTTGGGGGGTTTCACGAGCAGTACTTC | CASSQVGGFHEQYF
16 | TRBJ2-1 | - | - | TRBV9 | TGTGCCAGCAGCGCACCCCGGGACACGGCCTACAATGAGCAGTTCTTC | CASSAPRDTAYNEQFF
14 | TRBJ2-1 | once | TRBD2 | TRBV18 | TGTGCCAGCTCACGACCCAAGCGGGAGGGCCTCCAGTTCTTC | CASSRPKREGLQFF
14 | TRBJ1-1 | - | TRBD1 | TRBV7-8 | TGTGCCAGCAGCTTAACAGGGGGCACCACTGAAGCTTTCTTT | CASSLTGGTTEAFF
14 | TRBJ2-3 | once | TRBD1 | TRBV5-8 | TGTGCCAGCAGCTCGGGACAGGGTACAGATACGCAGTATTTT | CASSSGQGTDTQYF
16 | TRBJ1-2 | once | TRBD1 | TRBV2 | TGTGCCAGCCTGCTAGGGGGACAGGCTGCTAACTATGGCTACACCTTC | CASLLGGQAANYGYTF
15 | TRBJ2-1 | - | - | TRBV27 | TGTGCCAGCAAACCATATTATAGCTCCTACAATGAGCAGTTCTTC | CASKPYYSSYNEQFF
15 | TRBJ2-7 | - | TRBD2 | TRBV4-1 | TGCGCCAGCAGCCAAGGCGGGGGTCCTACCTACGAGCAGTACTTC | CASSQGGGPTYEQYF
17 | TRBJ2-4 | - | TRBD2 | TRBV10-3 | TGTGCCATCAGTGAGGACCTAGCGGGAGTAGTCAAAAACATTCAGTACTTC | CAISEDLAGVVKNIQYF
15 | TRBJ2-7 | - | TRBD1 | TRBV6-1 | TGTGCCAGCAGTGTAAGTTGGACAGGGGGCAACGAGCAGTACTTC | CASSVSWTGGNEQYF
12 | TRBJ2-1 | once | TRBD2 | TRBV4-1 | TGCGCCAGCAGCCCAACTAGCGATGAGCAGTTCTTC | CASSPTSDEQFF
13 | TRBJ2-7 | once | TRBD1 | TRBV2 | TGTGCCAGCAGGGGGACAGGCTTTTACGAGCAGTACTTC | CASRGTGFYEQYF
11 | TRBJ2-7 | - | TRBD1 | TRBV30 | TGTGCCTGGAGAACAGGGGTCGAGCAGTACTTC | CAWRTGVEQYF
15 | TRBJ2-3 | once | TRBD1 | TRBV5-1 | TGCGCCAGCTCAACGGGACAGGGAGTCACAGATACGCAGTATTTT | CASSTGQGVTDTQYF
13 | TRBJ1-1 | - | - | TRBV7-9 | TGTGCCAGCAGCTCCTCGGGGGAAACTGAAGCTTTCTTT | CASSSSGETEAFF
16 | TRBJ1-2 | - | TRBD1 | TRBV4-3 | TGCGCCAGCAGCCAATCGAGACAGGGTACGACGCAAGGCTACACCTTC | CASSQSRQGTTQGYTF
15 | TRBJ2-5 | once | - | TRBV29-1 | TGCAGCGTTGAGAAGAGGGGGTTAGGTAGGGAGACCCAGTACTTC | CSVEKRGLGRETQYF
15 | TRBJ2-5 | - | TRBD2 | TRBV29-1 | TGCAGCGTTGAAGGGGATAGCGGGGGACAAGAGACCCAGTACTTC | CSVEGDSGGQETQYF
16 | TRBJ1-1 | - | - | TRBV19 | TGTGCCAGTAGTACCCCGAGGGGGGGACGGCACACTGAAGCTTTCTTT | CASSTPRGGRHTEAFF
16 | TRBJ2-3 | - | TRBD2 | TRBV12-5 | TGTGCTAGTGGTTTCGGACTAGCGGGAGTAGCAGATACGCAGTATTTT | CASGFGLAGVADTQYF
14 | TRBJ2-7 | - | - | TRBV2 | TGTGCCAGTCATCGCCAGGGGACCCCCTACGAGCAGTACTTC | CASHRQGTPYEQYF
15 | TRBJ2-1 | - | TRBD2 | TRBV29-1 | TGCAGCGTTGTTGAAGGGGTAGCGGGAAACAATGAGCAGTTCTTC | CSVVEGVAGNNEQFF
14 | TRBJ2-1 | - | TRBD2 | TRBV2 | TGTGCCAGCGGTAGCGGGGGCCGATACAATGAGCAGTTCTTC | CASGSGGRYNEQFF
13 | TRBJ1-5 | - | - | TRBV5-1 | TGCGCCAGGGGGGGACTCCGGAATCAGCCCCAGCATTTT | CARGGLRNQPQHF
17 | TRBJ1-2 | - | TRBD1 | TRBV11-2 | TGTGCCAGCAGCTTAGATCCCTGGACAGGTTCCCGAGTTGGCTACACCTTC | CASSLDPWTGSRVGYTF
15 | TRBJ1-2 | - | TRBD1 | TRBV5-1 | TGCGCCAGCAGTCCACAGGGGGCCGGGCACTATGGCTACACCTTC | CASSPQGAGHYGYTF
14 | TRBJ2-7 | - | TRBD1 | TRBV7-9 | TGTGCCAGCAGCTCCGGGACAGGGGCTTGGGAGCAGTACTTC | CASSSGTGAWEQYF
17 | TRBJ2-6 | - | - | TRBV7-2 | TGTGCCAGCTTTTCAGGACGGGGGACCTCTGGGGCCAACGTCCTGACTTTC | CASFSGRGTSGANVLTF
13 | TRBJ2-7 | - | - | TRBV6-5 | TGTGCCAGCAGTGTAACTAGTAGGCGCGAGCAGTACTTC | CASSVTSRREQYF
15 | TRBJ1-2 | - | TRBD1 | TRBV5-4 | TGTGCCAGCAGCTTGAACGGACAGGAATTCTATGGCTACACCTTC | CASSLNGQEFYGYTF
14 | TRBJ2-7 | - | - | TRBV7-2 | TGTGCCAGCAGCCCCCGACAGGAAGACTACGAGCAGTACTTC | CASSPRQEDYEQYF
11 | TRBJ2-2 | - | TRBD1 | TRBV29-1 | TGCAGCGTCCCGGGACAGGGGAAGCTGTTTTTT | CSVPGQGKLFF
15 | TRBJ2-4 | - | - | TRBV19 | TGTGCCAGTAGTATGTCTTCGGGGTTTACGGACATTCAGTACTTC | CASSMSSGFTDIQYF
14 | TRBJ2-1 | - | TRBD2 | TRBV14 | TGTGCCAGCAGCCGACTAGCGGGATGGAATGAGCAGTTCTTC | CASSRLAGWNEQFF
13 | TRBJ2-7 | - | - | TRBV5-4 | TGTGCCAGCAGGGGAGGGGGATCCTACGAGCAGTACTTC | CASRGGGSYEQYF
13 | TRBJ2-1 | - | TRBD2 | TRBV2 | TGTGCCAGCAGGGTCACTAGCGCCTCTGAGCAGTTCTTC | CASRVTSASEQFF
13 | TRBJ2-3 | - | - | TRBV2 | TGTGCCAGTCGACTAGTCCGTGGAGATACGCAGTATTTT | CASRLVRGDTQYF
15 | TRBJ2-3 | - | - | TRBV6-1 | TGTGCCAGCGGGGGGTCCCAGGGTGGTACAGATACGCAGTATTTT | CASGGSQGGTDTQYF
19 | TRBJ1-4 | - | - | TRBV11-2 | TGTGCCAGCAGCTTAGAGGGAAGGTCCCCGGACTACTCTAATGAAAAACTGTTTTTT | CASSLEGRSPDYSNEKLFF
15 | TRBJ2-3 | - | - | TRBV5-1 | TGCGCCAGCAGCTTCTCTGGGGCAGGGACAGATACGCAGTATTTT | CASSFSGAGTDTQYF